Listed below are T cell receptor beta chains from one sample, sequenced in a study of CD8+ T cells in alopecia areata. The table came from immunoSEQ multiplex PCR; TCRdb's copy has only in-frame clones and leaves some out. This repertoire shows over 150,000 clones, about 60% found once; its top ten account for roughly 0.71%. Sequenced material: CD4+ T cells sorted from blood, taken at week 4, from a patient treated with tofacitinib. All receptors derive from a human donor with alopecia areata. The CDR3 runs from the conserved cysteine through the conserved F or W. The D gene is left open where the match is weak.

TRBJ2-1	.	TRBV9	CASSVDYSGRGVYNEQFF
TRBJ1-2	.	TRBV9	CASSVGWDYGYTF
TRBJ2-7	.	TRBV14	CASSANEQYF
TRBJ2-7	TRBD1	TRBV29-1	CSVETGYDEQYF
TRBJ1-4	.	TRBV28	CASSSAPEGEKLFF
TRBJ2-1	.	TRBV5-1	CASSPLAANNEQFF
TRBJ2-5	.	TRBV9	CASSALGGSQETQYF
TRBJ1-5	.	TRBV6-5	CASSQRGNQPQHF
TRBJ2-6	.	TRBV29-1	CSVSVGFSGANVLTF
TRBJ2-3	.	TRBV29-1	CSVEENGGGADTQYF
TRBJ2-2	.	TRBV5-6	CASSLGNTGELFF
TRBJ2-3	.	TRBV7-2	CASSPHTDTQYF
TRBJ2-1	.	TRBV20-1	CSASPEREQFF
TRBJ2-2	TRBD1	TRBV4-3	CASSGRGSQGDTGELFF
TRBJ2-7	.	TRBV7-8	CASSLAGPYEQYF
TRBJ2-7	.	TRBV28	CASSAPGITGRYEQYF
TRBJ2-5	.	TRBV15	CATRSDQETQYF
TRBJ2-1	.	TRBV11-2	CASSLGGTHSYNEQFF
TRBJ2-5	.	TRBV6-5	CASSYSSAGYGETQYF
TRBJ2-1	.	TRBV4-3	CASSQDNNRNNEQFF
TRBJ2-2	TRBD1	TRBV5-1	CASSYSKAVKGDRGSTGELFF
TRBJ2-5	TRBD2	TRBV7-9	CASTPNSRLAGGETQYF
TRBJ2-5	.	TRBV5-6	CASSFVEETQYF
TRBJ1-5	.	TRBV2	CASSPTVGYQPQHF
TRBJ2-1	.	TRBV29-1	CSVDVVGSYNEQFF
TRBJ2-7	.	TRBV10-3	CAISADAEQYF
TRBJ2-5	.	TRBV29-1	CSVEGTEVGMKTQYF
TRBJ1-1	.	TRBV28	CASSFPQGEAFF
TRBJ2-7	.	TRBV2	CASKGLSDEQYF
TRBJ2-1	.	TRBV28	CASRPDPDGQGSYNEQFF
TRBJ2-7	TRBD1	TRBV29-1	CSVSYRGTYEQYF
TRBJ2-1	TRBD2	TRBV11-2	CASSLAPSGATYNEQFF
TRBJ2-7	.	TRBV10-3	CAISAPPSYEQYF
TRBJ2-7	TRBD1	TRBV29-1	CSAGQGTPSYEQYF
TRBJ2-1	TRBD2	TRBV19	CASSMSSGRAQLF
TRBJ1-1	.	TRBV6-5	CASSTRLAGTTEAFF
TRBJ1-1	.	TRBV20-1	CSGETDEAFF
TRBJ1-2	.	TRBV29-1	CSVERAANYGYTF
TRBJ2-5	.	TRBV30	CAWRMYQETQYF
TRBJ2-3	.	TRBV30	CACNRASTDTQYF